The sequence of this T cell receptor beta chain was determined in a study of regulatory T cells in long-lasting Graves disease (dated by TCRdb to about 2021). With regard to the full study: Antithyroid drugs had been taken for less than 3 months by newly diagnosed Graves' disease patients. Patients with persistent Graves' disease were compared with patients with newly diagnosed Graves' disease using TCR sequencing and RNA sequencing of peripheral blood. The study took place in China and was registered as a clinical trial. A total of roughly 33 samples were covered by TCR sequencing, comprising around 13 persistent and approximately 20 newly diagnosed Graves' disease patients.

The library was produced with multiplex PCR. TCRdb lists the instrument as Illumina HiSeq 4000. iRepertoire HTBI primers and Arm-PCR amplification of CDR3 regions were used to construct TCR beta libraries. PCR products were gel purified before sequencing. The study's own analysis went as follows. Gene usage analysis of CDR3 amino acid clonotypes used the approximately 62 TRBV and 14 to 15 TRBJ segments found across samples. COPE and FqMerger were used to merge the filtered high-quality paired reads into contigs. Contigs were aligned with BLAST to IMGT TRBV, TRBD and TRBJ reference genes, and CDR3 was defined per IMGT. Any clonotype with a frequency above 0.1% was counted as a highly expanded clone. Shannon entropy was used to measure repertoire diversity, and the Gini coefficient was used to measure V-J evenness. Public clonotypes were defined as clonotypes shared by more than one individual. TCRdb trimmed public reads at Q25 via fastp, called clones via MiXCR and kept in-frame beta chains. Each record represents a unique CDR3 protein, reported with the most common genes and DNA among its rows. The V and J calls were determined by TCRdb, not by the authors. The sample records 440,000 or so distinct CDR3 sequences, less than 20% of which are singletons. The top ten hold roughly 10% of the sample.

In the paper's terms, the time point label means: newly diagnosed GD, antithyroid drugs for less than 3 months. For both TCR sequencing and RNA sequencing, RNA was extracted from PBMCs using TRIzol. The diagnosis of Graves' disease followed American Thyroid Association guidelines. Recruitment of patients was carried out at an endocrinology department in Xi'an, China. From each patient, about 9.7 milliliters of peripheral blood was collected into an EDTA anticoagulant tube. Ficoll Paque Plus density gradient separation was used to isolate PBMCs, and no further T cell sorting was performed. An Agilent 2100 Bioanalyzer and agarose gel were used to check RNA quality, and a NanoDrop 2000 was used to measure RNA concentration. The sample holds many counts of this clonotype. What this receptor recognizes is not known. No quality values exist for individual bases; no much larger clone is one base distant.

Paper-wide results and their limitations: Because the primary lesion, thyroid tissue, could not be accessed, the study looked at peripheral blood alone. Compared with newly diagnosed patients, patients with persistent Graves' disease had lower TCR Shannon entropy and fewer highly expanded clones, which suggests clonal expansion. Sequencing and analysis were restricted to the TCR beta chain. Persistent patients shared more public clonotypes among themselves (around 2,500) than newly diagnosed patients did (more than 950). The small sample size was acknowledged by the authors as a limitation that may reduce accuracy.

The same data also went into a second study, on T cells in Graves' hyperthyroidism and ophthalmopathy. As that second paper reports: Graves' hyperthyroidism was defined as stable when no progression to ophthalmopathy occurred over 18 months of follow-up. Hyperthyroidism patients were aged 18 to 65 years and newly diagnosed, with disease duration of less than 2 months. Any patient with an uncontrolled infection, another autoimmune disease, pregnancy or lactation was excluded. Diagnoses relied on clinical symptoms, serum thyroxine and TRAb, thyroid ultrasound and orbital computed tomography. The first round of RT-PCR for the TCR CDR3 was performed with the HTBI primer set and the Qiagen OneStep RT-PCR kit. Most expanded thyroid clonotypes (frequency above 0.001) were also detected in blood, suggesting blood repertoires may reflect thyroid immune responses. A model built on a 13 V-J signature distinguished ophthalmopathy from stable hyperthyroidism, reaching roughly 88% sensitivity and 81.08% specificity in cross-validation and 80%/75% in testing. In validation, progression to ophthalmopathy was predicted by the model with nearly 71% sensitivity and 72% to 85% specificity, a median of about 6.4 months before onset. TCR V-J signatures able to tell the groups apart were searched for in a discovery cohort of 90 to 100 patients, of whom about 40 had Graves' ophthalmopathy and around 58 had stable Graves' hyperthyroidism. Whether ophthalmopathy could be predicted prospectively was tested in an independent validation cohort made up of about 18 hyperthyroidism patients plus 17 patients who later progressed to ophthalmopathy. The roughly 90 discovery patients were divided at random into training and test sets in a 7:3 ratio. Thyroid tissue and blood T-cell repertoires from about six Graves' hyperthyroidism patients were also compared in the study. Following sampling, methimazole starting at 30 mg daily was given to hyperthyroidism patients, and high-dose intravenous methylprednisolone was given to ophthalmopathy patients. A second multiplex PCR round built the libraries, followed by size selection and purification. Paired-end sequencing of the libraries was performed with 100 bp reads on an Illumina HiSeq2000. SOAPnuke was used to process the raw data, throwing out any read that contained adapters or uncalled bases, had a mean Phred below 15, or lacked an exact constant-primer or identifier match. COPE v1.2.5 was used to merge high-quality paired reads, and clonotypes were defined as unique nucleotide sequences. MiTCR v1.1 was used to align the clonotypes against IMGT TRBV, TRBD and TRBJ reference segments. Only V-J combinations with frequency above 0.0001, covering 99% to 99.2% of repertoires, were analysed. The TCS score was defined as the ratio of F50 (clonal expansion) to E x V (chaos), calculated using BLOSUM62-based TCRdist between CDR3 peptides within each V-J. Welch's t-statistics and random forest reduced just over 500 V-J features to around 14, which were used in a naive Bayes classifier (R e1071). Sample size was not statistically predetermined, and investigators were not blinded to group allocation. According to the paper, TCR Vbeta CDR3 sequencing was carried out on approximately 140 peripheral blood samples, which came from some 41 ophthalmopathy, about 75 hyperthyroidism and roughly 17 progressor patients.

The sequenced sample was peripheral blood mononuclear cells (PBMCs), obtained at new diagnosis, from a patient treated with antithyroid drugs. This TCR came from a woman aged 30 to 39 with Graves disease. Donor details come from another sample of the same person, matched by shared clones.

Here the CDR3 is given as CAWSRWDRWPGNTIYF. Read as DNA, the sequence is TGTGCCTGGAGTCGGTGGGACAGGTGGCCTGGAAACACCATATATTTT. Here the chain combines TRBV30 and TRBJ1-3, with 8 bases aligning to TRBD1. From cysteine to phenylalanine, the CDR3 is 16 amino acids long. Solely the CDR3 DNA is kept, with 48 bases framed from the first base. CDR1 is given as GTSNPN and CDR2 as SVGIG, both from the germline V gene (reference sequence). Trimming takes 2 bases off V and 2 bases off J; junction bases not matched to a gene: 8.